This TCR beta chain was captured in a study of cytomegalovirus exposure and HLA in healthy donors. Study results and caveats: Sequencing likely caused a cluster of highly shared sequence variants. In a later analysis, TCR beta V- and J-gene trimming was associated with a missense DCLRE1C variant.

The PCR employed 60 Vbeta primers together with 13 Jbeta primers. Sequencing used immunoSEQ multiplex PCR; TCRdb keeps in-frame clones, though not all of them. The profile shows approximately 170,000 clones, just over 75% of them singletons. Unrecorded immune exposures were likely, despite nominal health at sampling. A note on this clone: Its antigen is unidentified.

V trimming: 5 bases; J trimming: 5 bases; junction bases outside the gene matches: 11. This CDR3 is 16 amino acids long. Germline CDR1 reads SQVTM; CDR2 reads ANQGSEA. Sequencing was done on a sample of PBMCs. The receptor comes from a woman aged 25 to 39 in good health and CMV-seropositive. The chain uses TRBV29-1 and TRBJ2-7; 14 bases fit TRBD2. The CDR3 nucleotides are TGCAGCGTTCCCGGGACTAGCGGGAGAAGCGCCGACGAGCAGTACTTC. Protein product: CSVPGTSGRSADEQYF.